This is a list of T cell receptor beta chains from one sample in a study of blood T cell repertoires in COVID-19. Some clones are missing from TCRdb's copy, which holds only in-frame ones; the method was immunoSEQ multiplex PCR. The sample lists roughly 250,000 clones, approximately 90% occurring once. The specimen sequenced was peripheral blood. These receptors all stem from a man aged 30-40 years with acute or convalescent COVID-19. Each CDR3 is given with its conserved first and last residue. The D gene is left open where the match is weak. Not every row has a clone size; where given, it reads once, few, many or a size class.

V	J	size	D	DNA	CDR3
TRBV27	TRBJ1-4	NA	TRBD1	TGTGCCAGCAGTTCCACAGGGGGTTCTGAAAAACTGTTTTTT	CASSSTGGSEKLFF
TRBV18	TRBJ1-1	NA	TRBD1	TGTGCCAGCTCACCGACAGGGGGGAACACTGAAGCTTTCTTT	CASSPTGGNTEAFF
TRBV27	TRBJ1-5	NA	TRBD1	TGTGCCAGCAGGTCAACAGGGGGCTTTCAGCCCCAGCATTTT	CASRSTGGFQPQHF
TRBV7-3	TRBJ2-1	NA	TRBD1	TGTGCCAGCAGCTTAATTCGGGACAGTGGTGTGCAGTTCTTC	CASSLIRDSGVQFF
TRBV2	TRBJ1-5	NA	NA	TGTGCCAGCAGTCCGGGGTTATATAGCAATCAGCCCCAGCATTTT	CASSPGLYSNQPQHF
TRBV7-9	TRBJ2-7	NA	NA	TGTGCCAGCAGCTTAGCCCGGGAGCAGTACTTC	CASSLAREQYF
TRBV5-1	TRBJ2-3	NA	NA	TGCGCCAGCAGCCTTATGGCAGGTTTAGATACGCAGTATTTT	CASSLMAGLDTQYF
TRBV7-6	TRBJ2-7	NA	NA	TGTGCCAGCAGCCGACAGCCTCCCTACGAGCAGTACTTC	CASSRQPPYEQYF
TRBV11-2	TRBJ2-4	NA	TRBD2	TGTGCCAGCAGTCCCACTAGCGGGGGGAACATTCAGTACTTC	CASSPTSGGNIQYF
TRBV28	TRBJ1-5	NA	NA	TGTGCCAGCAGTTTATCTGAGCCCCAGCATTTT	CASSLSEPQHF
TRBV4-2	TRBJ1-2	NA	NA	TGTGCCAGCAGCCAAGATTTCCGAGGAAGGGGCTACACCTTC	CASSQDFRGRGYTF
TRBV9	TRBJ2-5	NA	TRBD2	TGTGCCAGCAGCGTAGAAGTGGGAGGGATTGAGACCCAGTACTTC	CASSVEVGGIETQYF
TRBV11-2	TRBJ2-7	NA	TRBD1	TGTGCCAGCAGCTCGGACAGGATAAGCTACGAGCAGTACTTC	CASSSDRISYEQYF
TRBV28	TRBJ2-5	once	NA	TGTGCCAGCAGTTTATGGTTGGAGAAGGAGACCCAGTACTTC	CASSLWLEKETQYF
TRBV9	TRBJ1-2	NA	TRBD1	TGTGCCAGCAGCGCGACAGGGGTGGGCAATGGCTACACCTTC	CASSATGVGNGYTF
TRBV20-1	TRBJ2-7	NA	TRBD2	TGCAGTGCTAGTAAGGGACTAGCGGGGGCTCCCTACGAGCAGTACTTC	CSASKGLAGAPYEQYF
TRBV9	TRBJ2-1	NA	TRBD2	TGTGCCAGCAGCGTAGCTGGACGGGAGGCCTTCAATGAGCAGTTCTTC	CASSVAGREAFNEQFF
TRBV9	TRBJ1-3	NA	NA	TGTGCCAGCAGCGTAGGGAGTAGAAACTCTGGAAACACCATATATTTT	CASSVGSRNSGNTIYF
TRBV7-3	TRBJ2-3	NA	NA	TGTGCCAGCAGCCAGAGTCGGAGAGACCTCGGGAATACGCAGTATTTT	CASSQSRRDLGNTQYF
TRBV5-4	TRBJ2-3	NA	NA	TGTGCCAGCAGCTTGATGGCAGAAAGTTCCACAGATACGCAGTATTTT	CASSLMAESSTDTQYF
TRBV19	TRBJ1-1	NA	NA	TGTGCCAGTAGTATACGGCAGGGGGAAGCTTTCTTT	CASSIRQGEAFF
TRBV12-3/TRBV12-4	TRBJ1-1	NA	NA	TGTGCCAGCAGTTTTATCAGGACAGAAGCTTTCTTT	CASSFIRTEAFF
TRBV7-9	TRBJ1-6	NA	TRBD1	TGTGCCAGCAGCTCCTGGACAGGGGGCGTGGGAAATTCACCCCTCCACTTT	CASSSWTGGVGNSPLHF
TRBV12-3/TRBV12-4	TRBJ2-7	NA	NA	TGTGCCAGCGGAGAGACAGGTCCATACGAGCAGTACTTC	CASGETGPYEQYF